This T cell receptor (beta chain) is from a study of T cell changes during pregnancy in multiple sclerosis. Sequencing used immunoSEQ multiplex PCR; TCRdb keeps in-frame clones, though not all of them. The data show 99,000 or so clones, with around 93% seen just once and almost 1% held by the top ten. The V gene's germline CDR1 is SGHTA and CDR2 FQGNSA. The ends lost 6 bases at V and 6 bases at J; junction bases unmatched: 7. CDR3 length: 15 amino acids. Specimen: peripheral blood, collected after pregnancy. The V gene is TRBV7-2, the J gene TRBJ2-1; 11 bases agree with TRBD2. This clonotype was sampled from a female donor with multiple sclerosis, enrolled in a pregnancy study. The chain's CDR3 is CASRRTSGFLNEQFF. CDR3 sequence (DNA): TGTGCCAGCAGGCGGACTAGCGGGTTCCTCAATGAGCAGTTCTTC.